These 18 T cell receptor beta chains came from one sample sequenced in a study of monozygotic twins with inflammatory bowel disease. TCRdb reanalyzed the 5' RACE reads and collapses them to one entry per CDR3 protein, without DNA. This listing includes about 210,000 distinct CDR3 sequences. The sequenced material came from blood. All receptors derive from a human donor with ulcerative colitis or Crohn's disease, or a healthy co-twin of an affected twin (not recorded which).

This chain uses TRBV7-9 with TRBJ1-5; TCRdb reports TRBD1, a call that lacks DNA to check it against. The germline gives CDR1 SEHNR, CDR2 FQNEAQ (reference sequence). The CDR3 runs to 16 residues. The CDR3 sequence is CASSPGTGQGHQPQHF. Full variable domain (outside the CDR3, taken from reference TRBV7-9 and TRBJ1-5): DTGVSQNPRHKITKRGQNVTFRCDPISEHNRLYWYRQTLGQGPEFLTYFQNEAQLEKSRLLSDRFSAERPKGSFSTLEIQRTEQGDSAMYLCASSPGTGQGHQPQHFGDGTRLSIL.

This chain uses TRBV6-5 with TRBJ1-2; the TCRdb D gene call, TRBD1, has no DNA to confirm it. The germline V gene encodes CDR1 MNHEY and CDR2 SVGAGI. The CDR3 spans 15 residues. CDR3 sequence reads: CASSYRTGSNYGYTF.

This chain joins TRBV5-1 and TRBJ2-1; TCRdb proposes TRBD2, but this gene call is untestable without DNA. CDR3 size: 15 residues. The germline V gene has CDR1 SGHRS and CDR2 YFSETQ. CDR3 protein: CASSGGVVSGNEQFF.

The V gene is TRBV12-3 or TRBV12-4, the J gene TRBJ1-2. CDR3 size: 13 residues. The CDR3 spells CASSPQRGYGYTF.

The genes are TRBV4-2 and TRBJ2-7; TCRdb gives TRBD1 as the D gene, but with no DNA this cannot be confirmed. This CDR3 region has 14 residues. Germline V gives CDR1 LGHNA, CDR2 YNFKEQ. CDR3 region: CASSQALQGREQYF.

The CDR3 sequence is CASSLGPGQGSYEQYF. The chain is built from TRBV5-1 and TRBJ2-7; the TRBD1 assignment by TCRdb is unverifiable without DNA. The CDR3 runs to 16 residues. CDR1 is SGHRS, CDR2 YFSETQ, per germline. The whole variable domain, filled in from reference TRBV5-1 and TRBJ2-7, reads KAGVTQTPRYLIKTRGQQVTLSCSPISGHRSVSWYQQTPGQGLQFLFEYFSETQRNKGNFPGRFSGRQFSNSRSEMNVSTLELGDSALYLCASSLGPGQGSYEQYFGPGTRLTVT.

This CDR3 is CASSRNRGGDSYNEQFF. The rearrangement uses TRBV18 and TRBJ2-1; with no DNA, the TCRdb D assignment of TRBD1 cannot be verified. This CDR3 region has 17 residues. CDR1 and CDR2 (germline): KGHSH, LQKENI.

The chain links TRBV6-5 to TRBJ1-2; TCRdb indicates TRBD1, and absent DNA this call remains unverified. Germline V lookup: CDR1 MNHEY, CDR2 SVGAGI. The CDR3 contains 13 residues. The CDR3 protein is CASSYSGTYGYTF.

This chain joins TRBV5-4 and TRBJ1-2; the D call from TCRdb, TRBD1, cannot be confirmed without DNA. The length of the CDR3 is 14 residues. The germline V gene has CDR1 SGHNT and CDR2 YYREEE (reference sequence). CDR3: CASGGDRRNYGYTF. The full variable domain, its missing parts supplied by reference TRBV5-4 and TRBJ1-2, is ETGVTQSPTHLIKTRGQQVTLRCSSQSGHNTVSWYQQALGQGPQFIFQYYREEENGRGNFPPRFSGLQFPNYSSELNVNALELDDSALYLCASGGDRRNYGYTFGSGTRLTVV.

This chain uses TRBV11-3 with TRBJ2-3; TCRdb names TRBD1, which stays unverified in the absence of DNA. Germline loops: CDR1 SGHNT, CDR2 YENEEA. The CDR3 has 14 residues. The CDR3 here is CASSARDTADTQYF.

The chain uses TRBV27 and TRBJ1-2; absent DNA, TCRdb's TRBD1 call cannot be checked. The germline V gene encodes CDR1 MNHEY and CDR2 SMNVEV (reference sequence). The CDR3 length is 14 residues. The CDR3 spells CASSSRTETYGYTF.

The chain has TRBV5-1 and TRBJ2-2; TCRdb selects TRBD2, and the lack of DNA leaves this call unchecked. This CDR3 spans 16 amino acids. Germline V gives CDR1 SGHRS, CDR2 YFSETQ. The CDR3 loop is CASSLLRGPNTGELFF.

CDR3 residues: CASSLGAGDNEQFF. This rearrangement joins TRBV5-6 to TRBJ2-1; TCRdb's D call of TRBD1 is untestable without DNA. CDR1 is SGHDT, CDR2 YYEEEE, per germline. CDR3 length equals 14 residues.

CDR3: CASRRGVTEAFF. This chain joins TRBV6-1 and TRBJ1-1; as DNA is missing, the TRBD1 call by TCRdb cannot be tested. The CDR3 runs 12 residues. The germline CDR1 and CDR2 sequences are MNHNS and SASEGT.

The rearrangement links TRBV20-1 to TRBJ1-5; TCRdb designates TRBD1, a call that cannot be tested without DNA. Germline-derived CDR1 and CDR2 are DFQATT and SNEGSKA (reference sequence). The CDR3 runs to 12 residues. CDR3 residues: CSARLTDQPQHF.

V gene TRBV19 combines with J gene TRBJ2-2; as DNA is missing, the TRBD1 call by TCRdb cannot be tested. The germline CDR1 and CDR2 sequences are LNHDA and SQIVND (reference sequence). This CDR3 spans 14 amino acids. The CDR3 sequence is CASSITGHTGELFF.

The gene calls are TRBV29-1 and TRBJ2-2; TCRdb reports TRBD2, a call that lacks DNA to check it against. The CDR3 has 14 residues. Germline values: CDR1 SQVTM, CDR2 ANQGSEA. The CDR3 protein is CSALLRLEAGELFF.

The rearrangement links TRBV6-5 to TRBJ2-7; the D gene TCRdb calls, TRBD1, cannot be checked with no DNA. The CDR3 loop spans 18 amino acids. Germline CDR1 is MNHEY and CDR2 is SVGAGI. CDR3 sequence reads: CASSYATTGVGAIGEQYF.